This entry is about one T cell receptor beta chain. The antigen is not known. This entry comes from a study of blood T cells in healthy people across ages. General study points: When one million T cells were used, diversity estimates were thought to be underestimates. As age increased, TCR beta diversity per million T cells fell in a roughly linear fashion. TCR beta diversity was tightly associated with the proportion of naive T cells.

The CDR3 runs to 17 residues. Germline V gene sequence: CDR1 LGHDT, CDR2 YNNKEL (reference sequence). V lost 1 base and J 6 bases, leaving 20 bases between the germline ends. A second PCR of roughly 7 to 11 cycles used a sample-barcoded 5' primer and a J-beta primer mix. All cDNA molecules were each tagged by a template-switch adaptor with 12 random nucleotides. From the 5' RACE reads, TCRdb called clonotypes with MiXCR, one entry per CDR3 protein. Of roughly 1,800,000 distinct CDR3 sequences in the sample, around 50% were seen once. The sequenced material came from blood. This clonotype was sampled from a woman aged 40 to 50 in good health. V gene TRBV3-1 combines with J gene TRBJ2-3, with D perhaps TRBD2 (6 bases). CDR3 residues: CASSQVWGDPRSDTQYF. The CDR3 nucleotides are TGTGCCAGCAGCCAAGTGTGGGGGGACCCTCGATCGGATACGCAGTATTTT.